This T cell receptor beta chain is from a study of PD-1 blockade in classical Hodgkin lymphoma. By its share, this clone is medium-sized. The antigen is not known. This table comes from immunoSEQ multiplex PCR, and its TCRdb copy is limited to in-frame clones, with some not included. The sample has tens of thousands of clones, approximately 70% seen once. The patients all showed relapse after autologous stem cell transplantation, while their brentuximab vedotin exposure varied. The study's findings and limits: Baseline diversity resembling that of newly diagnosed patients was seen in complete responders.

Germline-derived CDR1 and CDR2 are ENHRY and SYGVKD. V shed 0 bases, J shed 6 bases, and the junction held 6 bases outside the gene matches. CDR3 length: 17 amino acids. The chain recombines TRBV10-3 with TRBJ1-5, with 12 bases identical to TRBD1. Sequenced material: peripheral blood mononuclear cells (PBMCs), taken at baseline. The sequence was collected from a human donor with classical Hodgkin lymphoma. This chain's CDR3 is CAISESRDRGPGQPQHF. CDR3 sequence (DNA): TGTGCCATCAGTGAGTCGAGGGACAGGGGGCCTGGTCAGCCCCAGCATTTT.